This T cell receptor beta chain is drawn from a study of blood T cells in healthy people across ages. V was trimmed by 2 bases and J by 0 bases, leaving 7 bases between them. Germline V lookup: CDR1 MNHNY, CDR2 SVGAGI (reference sequence). This CDR3 is built from 14 residues. Then a second PCR, running roughly 7 to 11 cycles, was carried out with a sample-barcoded 5' primer and a J-beta primer mix. Using its own MiXCR run on the 5' RACE reads, TCRdb lists one record per CDR3 protein. The table shows 1.5 million or so distinct CDR3 sequences, with approximately 40% occurring only once. The study isolated at least 7 million PBMCs from each sample.

The source material was blood. The rearrangement uses TRBV6-6 and TRBJ1-2; maybe TRBD1 (5 bases). This sequence originates from a woman aged 18-29 years in good health. CDR3: CASSYEGPNYGYTF. CDR3 bases: TGTGCCAGCAGTTACGAGGGGCCTAACTATGGCTACACCTTC.